This TCR beta chain stems from a study of preoperative IRX-2 immunotherapy in early breast cancer. Clones were read by immunoSEQ multiplex PCR, and TCRdb kept only the in-frame ones, dropping some. Counted here are about 15,000 clones, roughly 88% occurring once; the ten biggest clones make up over 25%. This CDR3 region has 14 residues. V lost 0 bases to trimming and J lost 1 base, with 7 bases between them. Germline V lookup: CDR1 SGHRS, CDR2 YFSETQ. Treatment described: preoperative locoregional IRX-2 cytokine immunotherapy. Samples came from a phase Ib trial of preoperative locoregional IRX-2 cytokine immunotherapy. As regards this clone: This same CDR3 is encoded by further DNA sequences in the sample.

The origin of this receptor is a human donor with breast cancer. Sample acquisition took place from a patient treated with IRX-2 immunotherapy. The chain links TRBV5-1 to TRBJ1-1; a weak D match, TRBD1 (5 bases). The CDR3, as DNA: TGCGCCAGCAGCTTGGGGGGGAGGAACACTGAAGCTTTCTTT. Translating gives CASSLGGRNTEAFF.